Each of the 9 T cell receptor beta chains below was sequenced from the same sample in a study of cytomegalovirus exposure and HLA in healthy donors. The PCR contained 60 Vbeta and 13 Jbeta primers. The table came from immunoSEQ multiplex PCR; TCRdb's copy has only in-frame clones and leaves some out. The sample has approximately 190,000 clones; 85% to 90% are singletons. The material sequenced was PBMCs. The source of these receptors is a man younger than 40 in good health and CMV-seronegative.

The rearrangement joins TRBV6-1 to TRBJ2-7, with 13 bases fitting TRBD2. The CDR3 loop spans 14 amino acids. Germline V gene data show CDR1 as MNHNS and CDR2 as SASEGT. The V segment lost 7 bases and the J segment 6 bases; nucleotides outside the gene matches: 6. The CDR3 DNA reads TGTGCCAGCACCGGACTAGCGGGAGTGCCCGAGCAGTACTTC. This translates into CASTGLAGVPEQYF.

The chain is built from TRBV28 and TRBJ2-7, with D uncertain. V lost 5 bases and J 2 bases, leaving 7 bases between the germline ends. The CDR3 extends over 12 amino acids. The germline V gene has CDR1 MDHEN and CDR2 SYDVKM. CDR3 coding DNA: TGTGCCAGCAGTCCGTCCGCCTACGAGCAGTACTTC. Translated: CASSPSAYEQYF.

The rearrangement uses TRBV2 and TRBJ2-1; D not resolved. Germline V gene data show CDR1 as SNHLY and CDR2 as FYNNEI. Trimming pared 7 bases from V and 5 bases from J, leaving 15 bases between. The CDR3 runs to 14 residues. Here the CDR3 reads CASTGLFSHNEQFF. DNA of the CDR3: TGTGCCAGCACGGGTTTATTCAGCCACAATGAGCAGTTCTTC.

The chain couples TRBV30 to TRBJ2-4, with 7 bases aligning to TRBD2. Germline CDR1 and CDR2: GTSNPN and SVGIG (reference sequence). The length of the CDR3 is 16 residues. J lost 2 bases, V lost 0 bases, and 7 bases had no gene match. The CDR3: CAWSVRGGPTKNIQYF. CDR3 nucleotides: TGTGCCTGGAGTGTACGGGGAGGGCCCACCAAAAACATTCAGTACTTC.

In its sample, this clone was seen once. The rearrangement uses TRBV19 and TRBJ1-4; 7 nucleotides agree with TRBD1. Per germline, CDR1 LNHDA and CDR2 SQIVND (reference sequence). The CDR3 is 16 residues long. With V trimmed by 3 bases and J by 0 bases, 4 bases remained unmatched. In DNA form, the CDR3 reads TGTGCCAGTAGTATTCGACAGGGCACAACTAATGAAAAACTGTTTTTT. Protein product: CASSIRQGTTNEKLFF.

The chain recombines TRBV6-1 with TRBJ1-1, with D perhaps matching TRBD1 (5 bases). Trimming took 2 bases from V and 2 from J, leaving 9 bases between them. The germline gives CDR1 MNHNS, CDR2 SASEGT. This CDR3 comprises 14 residues. The CDR3 protein is CASSEHRGNTEAFF. The CDR3 nucleotides are TGTGCCAGCAGTGAACATAGGGGAAACACTGAAGCTTTCTTT.

V is TRBV27 and J is TRBJ2-7; 10 bases fit TRBD2. Germline CDR1 and CDR2: MNHEY and SMNVEV (reference sequence). The CDR3 has 15 amino acids. Losses at the gene ends were 2 bases for V and 2 bases for J; bases not matched to a gene: 3. The DNA for the CDR3 is TGTGCCAGCAGTTTAAGAGGACTAGCGGCCTACGAGCAGTACTTC. Amino acids: CASSLRGLAAYEQYF.

This CDR3 is CASSQRGINEKLFF. The CDR3 bases are TGTGCCAGCAGCCAAAGGGGAATTAATGAAAAACTGTTTTTT. The chain carries TRBV6-5 and TRBJ1-4; tentatively, D is TRBD1 (5 bases). Trimming stripped 6 bases from V and 4 bases from J, with 12 bases between. This CDR3 spans 14 amino acids. Germline V gene data show CDR1 as MNHEY and CDR2 as SVGAGI.

As for this clone: A junction end diverges from the germline sequence, so it may reflect a read error. J is TRBJ1-6 and V is TRBV18, with D uncertain. Germline CDR1 KGHSH, CDR2 LQKENI. The CDR3 runs to 13 residues. CDR3 DNA: TGTGCCAGCTCACTAAAGCCAGGAGGGCCCGGGTACTTT. It is translated as CASSLKPGGPGYF.